This T cell receptor (beta chain) was sequenced during a study of blood T cells in healthy people across ages. CDR1 is SNHLY and CDR2 is FYNNEI in the germline V gene. Trimming took 6 bases from V and 4 from J; bases not matched to a gene: 9. The CDR3 totals 16 residues. Study-wide findings and caveats: Nothing was known about donor CMV status, and this possibly confounded expanded clonotype changes. Older age went with lower TCR beta diversity per million T cells, in a roughly linear way.

The authors ran a second PCR of 7 to 11 cycles using a sample-barcoded 5' primer and a J-beta primer mix. MiXCR, applied by TCRdb to the 5' RACE reads, yields one record per CDR3 protein. Of about a million distinct CDR3 sequences listed, about 48% were seen once; the top ten hold about an eighth. Only one count was recorded for this clonotype. Its antigen remains unknown. The specimen was blood. The chain couples TRBV2 to TRBJ2-1, with 10 bases aligning to TRBD2. The sequence derives from a man aged 25-45 years in good health. The chain's CDR3 is CASRALLAGVYNEQFF. CDR3 sequence (DNA): TGTGCCAGCAGGGCGTTGCTAGCGGGGGTTTACAATGAGCAGTTCTTC.